This TCR beta chain is from a study of identical twins. General study points: Out-of-frame alpha sequences that twins shared showed excess low generation probability.

The CDR3 covers 13 residues. Germline V gene lookup returns CDR1 KGHDR and CDR2 SFDVKD. The germline V and J ends were trimmed by 12 bases and 2 bases, with 15 bases remaining between them. Concerning this clonotype: The antigen is not known.

A universal primer site was incorporated via template switching, and the cDNA contained unique molecular identifiers. TCRdb called the 5' RACE reads again in MiXCR, with one record for every CDR3 protein. The sample has 250,000 or so distinct CDR3 sequences, roughly 8% seen once. Each donor was a healthy Caucasian. Another study also made use of these data, one on yellow fever vaccine responses in identical twins.

The V and J genes are TRBV24-1 and TRBJ2-5; either TRBD1 or TRBD2 may supply D (5 bases each). Sequencing input: CD8+ T cells sorted from blood. This sequence originates from a woman younger than 30 in good health. In DNA, the CDR3 is TGTGCCTCCGGGGCGGAGTATCAAGAGACCCAGTACTTC. It encodes CASGAEYQETQYF.